This T cell receptor beta chain was sequenced during a study of blood T cell repertoires in COVID-19. About the study: Acute and convalescent COVID-19 samples came from the United States, Italy and Spain. T cells, B-cell-depleted T cells, or PBMCs supplied cDNA or gDNA.

As processed by the authors: Scientists estimated how many nucleated cells there were by amplifying reference gene primers. Method: immunoSEQ multiplex PCR; TCRdb's copy keeps in-frame clones and lacks some. The V and J calls and clone size are taken from that table; D and trimming were inferred from the DNA. This sample yields over 35,000 clones, of which around 81% are seen a single time; approximately 38% belongs to the top ten. This CDR3 comprises 15 residues. CDR1 is GTSNPN, CDR2 SVGIG, per germline (reference sequence). V lost 0 bases and J 0 bases, leaving 11 bases between the germline ends. What was sequenced was peripheral blood. This chain links TRBV30 with TRBJ2-5; D call uncertain. This clonotype was obtained from a man aged 40-55 years with active or convalescent COVID-19. The DNA for the CDR3 is TGTGCCTGGAGTGTGGGCTCGCGAAACCAAGAGACCCAGTACTTC. Translated, it gives CAWSVGSRNQETQYF.